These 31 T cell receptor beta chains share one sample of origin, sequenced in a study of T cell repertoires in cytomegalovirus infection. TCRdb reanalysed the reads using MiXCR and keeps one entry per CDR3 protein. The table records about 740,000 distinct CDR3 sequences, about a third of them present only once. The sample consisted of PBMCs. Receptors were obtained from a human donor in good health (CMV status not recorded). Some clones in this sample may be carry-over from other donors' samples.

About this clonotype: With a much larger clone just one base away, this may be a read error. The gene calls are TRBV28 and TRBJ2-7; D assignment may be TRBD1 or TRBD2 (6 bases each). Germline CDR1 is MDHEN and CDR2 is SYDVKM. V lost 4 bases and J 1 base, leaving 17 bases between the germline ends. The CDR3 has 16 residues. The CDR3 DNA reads TGTGCCAGCAGTTACCAAAGGGGGGTTGGTTCCTACGAGCAGTACTTC. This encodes CASSYQRGVGSYEQYF.

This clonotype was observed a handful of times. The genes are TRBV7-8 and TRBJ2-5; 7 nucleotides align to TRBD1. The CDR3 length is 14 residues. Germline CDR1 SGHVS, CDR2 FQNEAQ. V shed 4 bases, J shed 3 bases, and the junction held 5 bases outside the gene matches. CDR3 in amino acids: CASSSWTGKETQYF. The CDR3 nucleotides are TGTGCCAGCAGCTCTTGGACAGGCAAAGAGACCCAGTACTTC.

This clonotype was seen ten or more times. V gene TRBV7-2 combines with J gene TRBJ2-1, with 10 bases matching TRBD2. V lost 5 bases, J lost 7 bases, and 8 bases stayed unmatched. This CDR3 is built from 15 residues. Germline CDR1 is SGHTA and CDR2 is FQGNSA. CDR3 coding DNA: TGTGCCAGCAGCCCATCTCAGCGGGAGGGGAATGAGCAGTTCTTC. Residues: CASSPSQREGNEQFF. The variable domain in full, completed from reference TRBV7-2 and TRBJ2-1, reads GAGVSQSPSNKVTEKGKDVELRCDPISGHTALYWYRQSLGQGLEFLIYFQGNSAPDKSGLPSDRFSAERTGGSVSTLTIQRTQQEDSAVYLCASSPSQREGNEQFFGPGTRLTVL.

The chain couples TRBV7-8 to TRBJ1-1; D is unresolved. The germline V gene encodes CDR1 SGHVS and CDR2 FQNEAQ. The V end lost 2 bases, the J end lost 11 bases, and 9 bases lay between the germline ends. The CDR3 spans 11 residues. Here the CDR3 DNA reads TGTGCCAGCAGCTTAACGGGGTGGGCTTTCTTT. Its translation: CASSLTGWAFF.

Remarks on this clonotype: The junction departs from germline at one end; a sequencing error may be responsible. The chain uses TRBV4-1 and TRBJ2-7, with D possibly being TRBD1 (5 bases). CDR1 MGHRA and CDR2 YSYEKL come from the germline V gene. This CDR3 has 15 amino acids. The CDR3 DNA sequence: TGCGCCAGCAGCCAAGATGGGGCACTGCTTGGCGAGAAGTACTTC. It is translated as CASSQDGALLGEKYF.

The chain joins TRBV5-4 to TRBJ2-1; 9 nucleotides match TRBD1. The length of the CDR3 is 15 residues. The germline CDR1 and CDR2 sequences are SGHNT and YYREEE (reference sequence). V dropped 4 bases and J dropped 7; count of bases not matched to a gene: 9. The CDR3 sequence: CASSPGTGFENEQFF. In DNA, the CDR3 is TGTGCCAGCAGCCCCGGGACAGGGTTTGAAAATGAGCAGTTCTTC.

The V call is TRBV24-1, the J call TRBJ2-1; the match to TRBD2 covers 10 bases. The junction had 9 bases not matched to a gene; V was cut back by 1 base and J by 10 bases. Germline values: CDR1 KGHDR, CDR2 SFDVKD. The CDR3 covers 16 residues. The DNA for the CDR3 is TGTGCCACCAGTGATTTAAAGCTAGCGGGAGTAGACGAGCAGTTCTTC. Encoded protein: CATSDLKLAGVDEQFF.

The CDR3 region has the DNA TGTGCCAGCACAAGTGGGACTGAAGCTTTCTTT. It is translated as CASTSGTEAFF. This chain joins TRBV11-2 and TRBJ1-1, with D unresolved. V shed 7 bases and J shed 5 bases, with 8 bases lying between them. In germline, CDR1 is SGHAT, CDR2 FQNNGV. This CDR3 spans 11 amino acids.

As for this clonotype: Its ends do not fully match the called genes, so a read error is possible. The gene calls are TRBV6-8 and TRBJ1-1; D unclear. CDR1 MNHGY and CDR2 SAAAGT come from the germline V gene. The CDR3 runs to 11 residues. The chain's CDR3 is CASIGVSEAFF. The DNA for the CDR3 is TGTGCCAGCATCGGGGTATCTGAGGCTTTCTTT.

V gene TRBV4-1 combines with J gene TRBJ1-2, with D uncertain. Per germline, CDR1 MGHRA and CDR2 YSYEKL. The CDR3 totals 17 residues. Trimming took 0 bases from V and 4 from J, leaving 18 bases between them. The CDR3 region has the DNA TGCGCCAGCAGCCAAGAATATATTCCCAGCAGCTTCTATGGCTACACCTTC. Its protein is CASSQEYIPSSFYGYTF.

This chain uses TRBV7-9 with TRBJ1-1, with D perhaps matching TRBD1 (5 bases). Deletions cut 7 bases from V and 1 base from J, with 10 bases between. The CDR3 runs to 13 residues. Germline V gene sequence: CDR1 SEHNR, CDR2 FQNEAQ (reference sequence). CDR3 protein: CASIRQPNTEAFF. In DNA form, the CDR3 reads TGTGCCAGCATCAGACAGCCGAACACTGAAGCTTTCTTT.

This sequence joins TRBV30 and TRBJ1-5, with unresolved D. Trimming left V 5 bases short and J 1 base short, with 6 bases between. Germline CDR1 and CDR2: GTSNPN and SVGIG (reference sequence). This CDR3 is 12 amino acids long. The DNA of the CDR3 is TGTGCCTGGCGGCCCAGCAATCAGCCCCAGCATTTT. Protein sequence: CAWRPSNQPQHF.

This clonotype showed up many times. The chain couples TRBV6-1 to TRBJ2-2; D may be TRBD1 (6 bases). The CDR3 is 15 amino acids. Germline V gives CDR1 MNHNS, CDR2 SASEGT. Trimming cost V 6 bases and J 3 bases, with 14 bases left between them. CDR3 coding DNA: TGTGCCAGCAGACGGACAGCCGGATACACCGGGGAGCTGTTTTTT. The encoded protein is CASRRTAGYTGELFF.

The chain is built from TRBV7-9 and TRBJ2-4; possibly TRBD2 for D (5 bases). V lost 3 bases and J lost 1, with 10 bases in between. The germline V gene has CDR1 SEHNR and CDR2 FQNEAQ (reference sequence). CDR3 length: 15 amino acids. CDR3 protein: CASSFWTGAKNIQYF. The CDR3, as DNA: TGTGCCAGCAGCTTCTGGACGGGGGCCAAAAACATTCAGTACTTC.

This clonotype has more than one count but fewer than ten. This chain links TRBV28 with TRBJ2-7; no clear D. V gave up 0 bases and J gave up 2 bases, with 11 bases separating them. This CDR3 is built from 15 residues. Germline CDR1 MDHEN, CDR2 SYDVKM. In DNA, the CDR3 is TGTGCCAGCAGTTTATGGTCCACTAAAGCCTACGAGCAGTACTTC. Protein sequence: CASSLWSTKAYEQYF.

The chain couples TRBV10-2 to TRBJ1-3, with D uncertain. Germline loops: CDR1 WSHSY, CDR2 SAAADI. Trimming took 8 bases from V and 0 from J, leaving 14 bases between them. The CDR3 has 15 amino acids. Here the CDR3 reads CASSTNFHSGNTIYF. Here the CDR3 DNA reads TGCGCCAGCTCGACAAACTTCCACTCTGGAAACACCATATATTTT.

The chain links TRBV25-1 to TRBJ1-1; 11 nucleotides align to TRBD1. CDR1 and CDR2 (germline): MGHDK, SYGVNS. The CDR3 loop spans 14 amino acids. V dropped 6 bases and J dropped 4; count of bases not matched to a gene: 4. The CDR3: CASRGTGGGTEAFF. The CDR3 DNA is TGTGCCAGCAGAGGGACAGGGGGTGGCACTGAAGCTTTCTTT.

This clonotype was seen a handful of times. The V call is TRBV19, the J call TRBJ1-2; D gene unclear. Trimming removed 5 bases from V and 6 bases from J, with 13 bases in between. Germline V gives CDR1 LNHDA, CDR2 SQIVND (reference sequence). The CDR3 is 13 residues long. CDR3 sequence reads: CASSQGLGDGYTF. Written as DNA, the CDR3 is TGTGCCAGTAGTCAAGGACTCGGGGATGGCTACACCTTC.

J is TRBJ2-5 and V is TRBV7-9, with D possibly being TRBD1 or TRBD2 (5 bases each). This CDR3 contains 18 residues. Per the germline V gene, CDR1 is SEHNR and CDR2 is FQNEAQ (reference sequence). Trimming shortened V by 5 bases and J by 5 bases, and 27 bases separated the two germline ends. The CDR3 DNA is TGTGCCAGCAGCGTTCTGTGGGGGAGCAGAGGATCAGGGGAGACCCAGTACTTC. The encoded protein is CASSVLWGSRGSGETQYF.

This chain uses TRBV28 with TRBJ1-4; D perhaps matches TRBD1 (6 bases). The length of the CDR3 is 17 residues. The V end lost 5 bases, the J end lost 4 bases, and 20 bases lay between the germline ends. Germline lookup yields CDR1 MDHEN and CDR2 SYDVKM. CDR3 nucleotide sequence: TGTGCCAGCAGTCAGTCCCCAAGACGACAGGATAATGAAAAACTGTTTTTT. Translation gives CASSQSPRRQDNEKLFF.

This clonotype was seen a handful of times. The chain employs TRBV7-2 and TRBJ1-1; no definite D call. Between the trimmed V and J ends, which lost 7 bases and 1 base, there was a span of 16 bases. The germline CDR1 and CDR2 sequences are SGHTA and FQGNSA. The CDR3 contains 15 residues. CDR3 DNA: TGTGCCAGCACCATTGTGGTACGGGGGAACACTGAAGCTTTCTTT. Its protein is CASTIVVRGNTEAFF.

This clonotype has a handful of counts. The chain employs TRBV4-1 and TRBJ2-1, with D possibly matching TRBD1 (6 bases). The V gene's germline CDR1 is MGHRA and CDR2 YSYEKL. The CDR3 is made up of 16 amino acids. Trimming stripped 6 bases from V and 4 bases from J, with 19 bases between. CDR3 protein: CASSPPTGPAYNEQFF. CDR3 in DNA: TGCGCCAGCAGTCCACCTACAGGGCCAGCTTACAATGAGCAGTTCTTC.

Written as DNA, the CDR3 is TGTGCCAGCAGTCCCGGTTGGGGCAATCAGCCCCAGCATTTT. Its translation is CASSPGWGNQPQHF. V usage is TRBV12-3 or TRBV12-4 and J usage is TRBJ1-5, with D hard to call. Trimming took 5 bases from V and 2 from J, leaving 10 bases between them. There are 14 residues in the CDR3.

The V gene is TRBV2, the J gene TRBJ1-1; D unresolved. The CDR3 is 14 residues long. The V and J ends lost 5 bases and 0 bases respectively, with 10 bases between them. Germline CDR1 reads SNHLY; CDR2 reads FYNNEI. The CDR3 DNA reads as TGTGCCAGCAGTCTGGCTATAATGAACACTGAAGCTTTCTTT. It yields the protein CASSLAIMNTEAFF.

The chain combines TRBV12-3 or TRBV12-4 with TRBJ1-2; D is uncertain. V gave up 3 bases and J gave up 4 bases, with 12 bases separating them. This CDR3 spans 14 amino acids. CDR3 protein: CASSFLLGIYGYTF. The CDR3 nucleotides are TGTGCCAGCAGTTTCCTGTTAGGGATCTATGGCTACACCTTC.

CDR3 DNA sequence: TGCAGTGCCAAGACGCTAGGTTTCTCCTACGAGCAGTACTTC. It encodes CSAKTLGFSYEQYF. The rearrangement links TRBV20-1 to TRBJ2-7; D is unresolved. V lost 6 bases to trimming and J lost 0 bases, with 15 bases between them. Germline values: CDR1 DFQATT, CDR2 SNEGSKA (reference sequence). This CDR3 has 14 amino acids.

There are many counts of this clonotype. CDR3 residues: CASSLGSTGANVLTF. The CDR3 DNA follows: TGTGCCAGCAGCTTAGGTTCCACAGGGGCCAACGTCCTGACTTTC. The chain uses TRBV7-2 and TRBJ2-6; D call uncertain. The CDR3 has 15 residues. From germline, CDR1 is SGHTA and CDR2 FQGNSA. Deletions cut 1 base from V and 4 bases from J, with 8 bases between.

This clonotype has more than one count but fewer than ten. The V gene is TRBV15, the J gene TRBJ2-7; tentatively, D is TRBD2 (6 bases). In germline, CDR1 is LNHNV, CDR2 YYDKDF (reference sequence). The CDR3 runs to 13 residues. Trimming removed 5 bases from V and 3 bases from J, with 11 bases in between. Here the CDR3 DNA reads TGTGCCACCAGCCGGGGGACGGACTACGAGCAGTACTTC. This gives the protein CATSRGTDYEQYF.

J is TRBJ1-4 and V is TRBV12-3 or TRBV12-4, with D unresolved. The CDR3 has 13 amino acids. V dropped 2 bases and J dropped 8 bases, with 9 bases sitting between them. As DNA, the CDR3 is TGTGCCAGCAGTTTACAGGTCGGGGAAAAACTGTTTTTT. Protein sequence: CASSLQVGEKLFF.

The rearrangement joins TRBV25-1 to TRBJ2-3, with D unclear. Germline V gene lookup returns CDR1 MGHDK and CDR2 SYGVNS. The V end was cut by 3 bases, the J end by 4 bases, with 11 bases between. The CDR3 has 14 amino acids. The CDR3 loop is CASSESGRADTQYF. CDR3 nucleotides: TGTGCCAGCAGTGAGTCAGGTCGCGCAGATACGCAGTATTTT.

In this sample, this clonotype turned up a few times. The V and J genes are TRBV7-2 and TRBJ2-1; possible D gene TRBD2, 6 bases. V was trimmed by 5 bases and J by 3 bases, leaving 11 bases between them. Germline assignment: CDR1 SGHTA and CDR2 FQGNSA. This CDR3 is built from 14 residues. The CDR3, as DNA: TGTGCCAGCAGCCGGCGGGATCTCTACAATGAGCAGTTCTTC. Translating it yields CASSRRDLYNEQFF.